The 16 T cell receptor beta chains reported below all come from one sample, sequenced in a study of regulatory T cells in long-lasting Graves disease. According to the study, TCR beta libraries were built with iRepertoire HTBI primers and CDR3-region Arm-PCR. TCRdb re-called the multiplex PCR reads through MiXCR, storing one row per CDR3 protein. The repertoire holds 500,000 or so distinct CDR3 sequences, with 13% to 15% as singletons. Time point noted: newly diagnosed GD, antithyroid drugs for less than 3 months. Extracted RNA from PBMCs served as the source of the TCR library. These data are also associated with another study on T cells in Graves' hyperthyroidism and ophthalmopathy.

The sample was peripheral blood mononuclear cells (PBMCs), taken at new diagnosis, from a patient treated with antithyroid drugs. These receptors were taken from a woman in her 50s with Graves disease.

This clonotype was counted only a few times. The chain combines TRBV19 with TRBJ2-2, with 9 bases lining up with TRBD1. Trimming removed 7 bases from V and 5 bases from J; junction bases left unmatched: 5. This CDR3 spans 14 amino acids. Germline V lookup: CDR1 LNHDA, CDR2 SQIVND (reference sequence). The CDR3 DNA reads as TGTGCCAGTATTAGGACAGGGGTGACCGGGGAGCTGTTTTTT. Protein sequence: CASIRTGVTGELFF.

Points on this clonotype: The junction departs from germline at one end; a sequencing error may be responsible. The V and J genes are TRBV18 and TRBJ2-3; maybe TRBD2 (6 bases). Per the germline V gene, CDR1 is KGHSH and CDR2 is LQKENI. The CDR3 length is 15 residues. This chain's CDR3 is CASPPLAGMTDTQYF. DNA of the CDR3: TGTGCCAGCCCACCCCTTGCGGGAATGACAGATACGCAGTATTTT.

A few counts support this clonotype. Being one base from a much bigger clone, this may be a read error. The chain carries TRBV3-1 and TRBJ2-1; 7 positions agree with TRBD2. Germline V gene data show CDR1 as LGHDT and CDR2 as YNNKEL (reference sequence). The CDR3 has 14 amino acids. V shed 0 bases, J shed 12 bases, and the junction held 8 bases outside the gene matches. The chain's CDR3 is CASSQEGGSDGQFF. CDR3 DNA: TGTGCCAGCAGCCAAGAGGGCGGGAGCGATGGGCAGTTCTTC.

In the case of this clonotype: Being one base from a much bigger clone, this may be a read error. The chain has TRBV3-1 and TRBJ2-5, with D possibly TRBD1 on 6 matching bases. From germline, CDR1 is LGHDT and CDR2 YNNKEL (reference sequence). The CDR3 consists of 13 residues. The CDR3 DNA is TGTGCCAGCAGCCAAGATACTAGGTCAGGGGTTTGGTTC. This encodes CASSQDTRSGVWF.

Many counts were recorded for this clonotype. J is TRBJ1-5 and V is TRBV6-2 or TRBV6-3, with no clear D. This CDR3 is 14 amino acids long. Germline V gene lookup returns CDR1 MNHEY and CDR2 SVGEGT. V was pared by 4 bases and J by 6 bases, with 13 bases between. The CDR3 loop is CASSSPTFSQPQHF. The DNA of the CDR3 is TGTGCCAGCAGTTCACCGACATTTTCTCAGCCCCAGCATTTT.

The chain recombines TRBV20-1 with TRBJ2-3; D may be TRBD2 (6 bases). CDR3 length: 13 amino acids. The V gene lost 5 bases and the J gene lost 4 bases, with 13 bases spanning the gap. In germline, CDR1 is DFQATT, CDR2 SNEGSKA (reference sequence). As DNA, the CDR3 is TGCAGTGCTCCACTTAGCGGTTCAGATACGCAGTATTTT. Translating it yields CSAPLSGSDTQYF.

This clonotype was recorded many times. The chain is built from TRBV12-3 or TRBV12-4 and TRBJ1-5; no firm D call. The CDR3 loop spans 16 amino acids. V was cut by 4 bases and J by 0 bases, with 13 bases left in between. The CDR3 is CASSSTDGYSNQPQHF. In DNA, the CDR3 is TGTGCCAGCAGTTCCACGGACGGATATAGCAATCAGCCCCAGCATTTT.

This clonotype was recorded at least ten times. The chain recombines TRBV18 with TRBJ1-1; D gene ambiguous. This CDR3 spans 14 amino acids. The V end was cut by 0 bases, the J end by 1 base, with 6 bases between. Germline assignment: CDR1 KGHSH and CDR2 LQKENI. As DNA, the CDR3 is TGTGCCAGCTCACCACCGGTCCCGAACACTGAAGCTTTCTTT. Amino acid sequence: CASSPPVPNTEAFF.

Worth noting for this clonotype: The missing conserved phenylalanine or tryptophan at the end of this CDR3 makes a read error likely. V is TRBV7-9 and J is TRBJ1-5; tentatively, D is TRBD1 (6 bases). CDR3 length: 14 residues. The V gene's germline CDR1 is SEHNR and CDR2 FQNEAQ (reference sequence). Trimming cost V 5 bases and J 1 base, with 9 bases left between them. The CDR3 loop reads CASSTQGSNQPQHS. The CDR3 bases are TGTGCCAGCAGCACACAGGGAAGCAATCAGCCCCAGCATTCT.

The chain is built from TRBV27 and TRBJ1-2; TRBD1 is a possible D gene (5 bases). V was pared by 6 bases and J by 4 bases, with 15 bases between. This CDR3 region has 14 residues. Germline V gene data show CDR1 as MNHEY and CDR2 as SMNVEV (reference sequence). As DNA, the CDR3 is TGTGCCAGCAGCTCATTCGACAGCAGCTATGGCTACACCTTC. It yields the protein CASSSFDSSYGYTF.

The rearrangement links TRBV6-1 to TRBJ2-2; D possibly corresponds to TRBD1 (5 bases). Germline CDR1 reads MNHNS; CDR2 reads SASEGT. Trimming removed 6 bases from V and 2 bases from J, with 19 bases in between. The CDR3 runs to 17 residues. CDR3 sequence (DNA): TGTGCCAGCAGGTCAGATCAGGGAAAGGGTAACACCGGGGAGCTGTTTTTT. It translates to CASRSDQGKGNTGELFF.

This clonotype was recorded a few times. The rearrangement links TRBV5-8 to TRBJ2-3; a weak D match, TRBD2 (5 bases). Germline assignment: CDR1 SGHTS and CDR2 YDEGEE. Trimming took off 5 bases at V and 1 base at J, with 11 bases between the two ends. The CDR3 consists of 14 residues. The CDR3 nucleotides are TGTGCCAGCAGGATGGACGGGGGCACAGATACGCAGTATTTT. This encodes CASRMDGGTDTQYF.

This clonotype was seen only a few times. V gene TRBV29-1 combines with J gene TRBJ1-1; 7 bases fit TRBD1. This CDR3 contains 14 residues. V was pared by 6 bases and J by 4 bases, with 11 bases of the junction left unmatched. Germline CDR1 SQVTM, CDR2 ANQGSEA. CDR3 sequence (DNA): TGCAGCGTCAGGGGGGGGACTTTGGCCACTGAAGCTTTCTTT. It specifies CSVRGGTLATEAFF.

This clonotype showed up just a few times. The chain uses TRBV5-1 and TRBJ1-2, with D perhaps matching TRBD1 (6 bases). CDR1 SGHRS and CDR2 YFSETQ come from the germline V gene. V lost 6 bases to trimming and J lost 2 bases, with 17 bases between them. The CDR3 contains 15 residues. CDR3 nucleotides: TGCGCCAGCATGGGGGGCGAGGCTCCAAACTATGGCTACACCTTC. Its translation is CASMGGEAPNYGYTF. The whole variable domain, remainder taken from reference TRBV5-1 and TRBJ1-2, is KAGVTQTPRYLIKTRGQQVTLSCSPISGHRSVSWYQQTPGQGLQFLFEYFSETQRNKGNFPGRFSGRQFSNSRSEMNVSTLELGDSALYLCASMGGEAPNYGYTFGSGTRLTVV.

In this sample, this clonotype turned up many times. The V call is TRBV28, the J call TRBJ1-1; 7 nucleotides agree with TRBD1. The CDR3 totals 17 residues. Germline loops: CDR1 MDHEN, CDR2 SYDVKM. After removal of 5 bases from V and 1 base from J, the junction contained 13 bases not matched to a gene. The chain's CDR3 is CASSPDGHRGPNTEAFF. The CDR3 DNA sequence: TGTGCCAGCAGTCCCGATGGGCACAGGGGACCGAACACTGAAGCTTTCTTT.

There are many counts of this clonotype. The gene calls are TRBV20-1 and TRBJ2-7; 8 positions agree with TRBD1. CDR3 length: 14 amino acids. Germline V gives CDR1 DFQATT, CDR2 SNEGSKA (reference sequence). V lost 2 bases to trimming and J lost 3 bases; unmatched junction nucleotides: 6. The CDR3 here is CSARRRTGIYEQYF. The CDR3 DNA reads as TGCAGTGCTAGACGCCGGACAGGGATCTACGAGCAGTACTTC.